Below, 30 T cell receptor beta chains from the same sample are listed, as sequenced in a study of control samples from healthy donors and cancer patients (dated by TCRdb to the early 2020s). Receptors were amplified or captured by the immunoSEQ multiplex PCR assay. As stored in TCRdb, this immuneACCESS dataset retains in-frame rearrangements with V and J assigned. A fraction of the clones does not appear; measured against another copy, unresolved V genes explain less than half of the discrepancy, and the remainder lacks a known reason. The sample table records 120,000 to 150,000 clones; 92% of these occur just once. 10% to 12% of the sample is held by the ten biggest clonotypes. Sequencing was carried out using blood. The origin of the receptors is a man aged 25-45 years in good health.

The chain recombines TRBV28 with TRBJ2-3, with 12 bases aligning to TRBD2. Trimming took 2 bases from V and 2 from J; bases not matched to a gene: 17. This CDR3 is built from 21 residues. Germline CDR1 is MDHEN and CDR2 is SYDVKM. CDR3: CASSLAQPGTSGWLYTDTQYF. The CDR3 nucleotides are TGTGCCAGCAGTTTAGCCCAACCCGGGACTAGCGGGTGGCTGTACACAGATACGCAGTATTTT.

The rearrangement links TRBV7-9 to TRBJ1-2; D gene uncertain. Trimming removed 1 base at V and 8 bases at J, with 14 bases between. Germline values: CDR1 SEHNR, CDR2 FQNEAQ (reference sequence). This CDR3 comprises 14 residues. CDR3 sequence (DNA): TGTGCCAGCAGCTTAGGTGCGCCAACGGGGGGCTACACCTTC. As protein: CASSLGAPTGGYTF.

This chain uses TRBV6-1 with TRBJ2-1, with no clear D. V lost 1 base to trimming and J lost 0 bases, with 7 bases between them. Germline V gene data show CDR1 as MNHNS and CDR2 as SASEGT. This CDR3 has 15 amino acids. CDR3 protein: CASSEGSSSYNEQFF. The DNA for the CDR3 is TGTGCCAGCAGTGAAGGTTCGAGCTCCTACAATGAGCAGTTCTTC.

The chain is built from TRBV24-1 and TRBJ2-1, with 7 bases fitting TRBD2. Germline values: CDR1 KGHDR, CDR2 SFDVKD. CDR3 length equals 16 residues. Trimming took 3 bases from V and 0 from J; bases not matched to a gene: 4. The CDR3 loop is CATSDVREGSYNEQFF. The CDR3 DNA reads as TGTGCCACCAGTGATGTGAGGGAGGGCTCCTACAATGAGCAGTTCTTC.

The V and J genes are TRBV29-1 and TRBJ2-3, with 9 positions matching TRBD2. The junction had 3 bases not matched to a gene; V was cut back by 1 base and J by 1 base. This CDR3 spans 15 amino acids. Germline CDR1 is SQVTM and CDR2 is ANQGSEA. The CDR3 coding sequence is TGCAGCGTTGAAGTCCTAGCGGGGCGCACAGATACGCAGTATTTT. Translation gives CSVEVLAGRTDTQYF.

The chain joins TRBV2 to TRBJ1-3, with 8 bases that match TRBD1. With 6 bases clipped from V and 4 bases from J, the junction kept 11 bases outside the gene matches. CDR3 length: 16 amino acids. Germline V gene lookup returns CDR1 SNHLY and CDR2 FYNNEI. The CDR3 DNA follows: TGTGCCAGCAGGACTCTGACAGGGGTTGAAGGAAACACCATATATTTT. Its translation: CASRTLTGVEGNTIYF. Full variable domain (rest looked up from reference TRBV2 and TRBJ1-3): EPEVTQTPSHQVTQMGQEVILRCVPISNHLYFYWYRQILGQKVEFLVSFYNNEISEKSEIFDDQFSVERPDGSNFTLKIRSTKLEDSAMYFCASRTLTGVEGNTIYFGEGSWLTVV.

The chain's CDR3 is CASSRTSGSYEQYF. The CDR3 DNA is TGTGCCAGTAGTAGGACTAGCGGCTCCTACGAGCAGTACTTC. This chain joins TRBV19 and TRBJ2-7, with 10 bases fitting TRBD2. The V gene's germline CDR1 is LNHDA and CDR2 SQIVND (reference sequence). The CDR3 length is 14 residues. J was trimmed by 0 bases and V by 4 bases; bases with no gene match: 0.

CDR3 DNA: TGTGCCAGCAGCTTGGTGAGGACAGGGGGCAGCTATAATTCACCCCTCCACTTT. It codes for CASSLVRTGGSYNSPLHF. This rearrangement joins TRBV5-6 to TRBJ1-6; 11 positions match TRBD1. The CDR3 contains 18 residues. With V trimmed by 0 bases and J by 3 bases, 5 bases remained unmatched. In germline, CDR1 is SGHDT, CDR2 YYEEEE. Looking up the rest from reference TRBV5-6 and TRBJ1-6 gives the full variable domain: DAGVTQSPTHLIKTRGQQVTLRCSPKSGHDTVSWYQQALGQGPQFIFQYYEEEERQRGNFPDRFSGHQFPNYSSELNVNALLLGDSALYLCASSLVRTGGSYNSPLHFGNGTRLTVT.

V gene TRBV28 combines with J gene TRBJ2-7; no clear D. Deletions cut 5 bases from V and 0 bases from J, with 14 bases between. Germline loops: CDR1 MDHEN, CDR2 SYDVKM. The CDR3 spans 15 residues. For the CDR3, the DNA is TGTGCCAGCAGTCCCTGGGGTTTGAGCTCCTACGAGCAGTACTTC. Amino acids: CASSPWGLSSYEQYF. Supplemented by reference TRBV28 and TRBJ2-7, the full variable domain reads DVKVTQSSRYLVKRTGEKVFLECVQDMDHENMFWYRQDPGLGLRLIYFSYDVKMKEKGDIPEGYSVSREKKERFSLILESASTNQTSMYLCASSPWGLSSYEQYFGPGTRLTVT.

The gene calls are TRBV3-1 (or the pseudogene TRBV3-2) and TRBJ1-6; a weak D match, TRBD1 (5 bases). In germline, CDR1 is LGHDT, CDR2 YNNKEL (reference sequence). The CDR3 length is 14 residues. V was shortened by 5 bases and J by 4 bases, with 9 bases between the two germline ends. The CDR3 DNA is TGTGCCAGCAGCGAAGGGGATTATAATTCACCCCTCCACTTT. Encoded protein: CASSEGDYNSPLHF.

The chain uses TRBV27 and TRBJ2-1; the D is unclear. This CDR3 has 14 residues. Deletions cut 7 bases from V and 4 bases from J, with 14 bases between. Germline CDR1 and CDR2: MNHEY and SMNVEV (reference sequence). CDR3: CASNPGNSYNEQFF. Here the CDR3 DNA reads TGTGCCAGCAACCCAGGTAACTCGTACAATGAGCAGTTCTTC.

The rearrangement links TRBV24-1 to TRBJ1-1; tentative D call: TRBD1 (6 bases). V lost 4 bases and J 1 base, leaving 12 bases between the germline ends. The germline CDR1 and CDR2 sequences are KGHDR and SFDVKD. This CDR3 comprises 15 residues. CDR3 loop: CATSDGGGPNTEAFF. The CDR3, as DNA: TGTGCCACCAGTGACGGGGGGGGCCCGAACACTGAAGCTTTCTTT.

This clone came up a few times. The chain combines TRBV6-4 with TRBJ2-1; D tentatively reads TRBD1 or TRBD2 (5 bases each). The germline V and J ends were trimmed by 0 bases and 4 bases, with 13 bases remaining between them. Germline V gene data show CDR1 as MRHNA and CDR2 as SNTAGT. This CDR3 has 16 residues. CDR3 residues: CASSDSSRGPYNEQFF. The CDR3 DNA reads TGTGCCAGCAGTGACTCGAGTCGGGGACCATACAATGAGCAGTTCTTC.

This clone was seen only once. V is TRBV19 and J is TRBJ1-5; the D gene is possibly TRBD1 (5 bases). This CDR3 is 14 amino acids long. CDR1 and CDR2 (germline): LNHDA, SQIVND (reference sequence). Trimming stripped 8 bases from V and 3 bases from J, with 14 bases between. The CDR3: CASCTGGTNQPQHF. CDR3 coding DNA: TGTGCCAGTTGCACCGGGGGAACCAATCAGCCCCAGCATTTT.

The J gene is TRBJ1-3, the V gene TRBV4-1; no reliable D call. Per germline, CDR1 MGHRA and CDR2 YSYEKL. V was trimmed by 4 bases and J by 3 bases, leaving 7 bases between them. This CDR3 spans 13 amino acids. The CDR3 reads CASSRIHGNTIYF. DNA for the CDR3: TGCGCCAGCAGCCGAATCCATGGAAACACCATATATTTT.

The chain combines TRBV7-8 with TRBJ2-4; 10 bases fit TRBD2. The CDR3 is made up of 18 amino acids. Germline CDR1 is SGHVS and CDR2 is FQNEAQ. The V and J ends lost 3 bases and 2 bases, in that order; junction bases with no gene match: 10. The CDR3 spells CASSFDPTSGSPKNIQYF. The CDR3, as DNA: TGTGCCAGCAGCTTCGACCCGACTAGCGGGTCCCCCAAAAACATTCAGTACTTC. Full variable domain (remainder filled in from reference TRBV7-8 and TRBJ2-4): GAGVSQSPRYKVAKRGQDVALRCDPISGHVSLFWYQQALGQGPEFLTYFQNEAQLDKSGLPSDRFFAERPEGSVSTLKIQRTQQEDSAVYLCASSFDPTSGSPKNIQYFGAGTRLSVL.

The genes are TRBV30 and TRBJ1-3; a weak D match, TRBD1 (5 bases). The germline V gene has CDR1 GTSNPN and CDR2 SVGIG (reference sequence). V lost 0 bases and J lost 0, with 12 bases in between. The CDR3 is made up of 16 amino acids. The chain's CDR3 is CAWSVLAGNSGNTIYF. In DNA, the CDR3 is TGTGCCTGGAGTGTACTAGCAGGGAACTCTGGAAACACCATATATTTT.

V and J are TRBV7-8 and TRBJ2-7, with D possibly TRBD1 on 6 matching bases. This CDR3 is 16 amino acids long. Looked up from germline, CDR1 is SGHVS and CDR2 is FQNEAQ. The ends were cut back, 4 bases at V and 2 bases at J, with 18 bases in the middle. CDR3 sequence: CASSSSFGRGTYEQYF. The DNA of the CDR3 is TGTGCCAGCAGCTCCTCATTCGGCAGGGGAACCTACGAGCAGTACTTC.

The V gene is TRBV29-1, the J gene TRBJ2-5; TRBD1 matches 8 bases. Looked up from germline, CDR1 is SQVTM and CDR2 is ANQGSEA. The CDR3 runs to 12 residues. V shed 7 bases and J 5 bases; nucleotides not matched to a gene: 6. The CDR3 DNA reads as TGCAGCGCCGGACAGGGAAGGGAGACCCAGTACTTC. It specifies CSAGQGRETQYF.

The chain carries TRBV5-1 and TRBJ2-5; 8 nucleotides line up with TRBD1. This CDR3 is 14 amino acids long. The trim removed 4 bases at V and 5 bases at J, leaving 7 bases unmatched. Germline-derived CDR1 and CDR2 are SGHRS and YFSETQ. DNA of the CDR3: TGCGCCAGCAGCCCCACAGGGGGTTTGGAGACCCAGTACTTC. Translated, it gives CASSPTGGLETQYF.

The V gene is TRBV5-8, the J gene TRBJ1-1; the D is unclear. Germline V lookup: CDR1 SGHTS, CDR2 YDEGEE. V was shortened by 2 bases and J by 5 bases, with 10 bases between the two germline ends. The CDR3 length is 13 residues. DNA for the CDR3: TGTGCCAGCAGCTTCGCCGGGTCGACTGAAGCTTTCTTT. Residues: CASSFAGSTEAFF.

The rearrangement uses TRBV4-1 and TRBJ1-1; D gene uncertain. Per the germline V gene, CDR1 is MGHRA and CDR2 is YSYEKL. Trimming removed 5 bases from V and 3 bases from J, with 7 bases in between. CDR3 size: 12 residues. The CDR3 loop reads CASSAPYTEAFF. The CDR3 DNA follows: TGCGCCAGCAGCGCCCCGTACACTGAAGCTTTCTTT.

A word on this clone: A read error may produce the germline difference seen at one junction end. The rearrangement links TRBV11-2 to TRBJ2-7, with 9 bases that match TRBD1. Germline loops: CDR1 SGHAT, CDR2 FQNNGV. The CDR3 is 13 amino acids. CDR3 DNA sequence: TGTGCCAGCAGCTTAGGATCGCGGGACAGGGAAAGCTTC. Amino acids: CASSLGSRDRESF.

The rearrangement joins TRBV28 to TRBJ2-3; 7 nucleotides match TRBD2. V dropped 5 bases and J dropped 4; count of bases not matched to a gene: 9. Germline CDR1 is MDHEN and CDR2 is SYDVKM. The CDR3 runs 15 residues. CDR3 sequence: CASSPGLVGADTQYF. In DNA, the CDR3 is TGTGCCAGCAGTCCAGGACTAGTTGGCGCAGATACGCAGTATTTT. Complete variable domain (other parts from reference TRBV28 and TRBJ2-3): DVKVTQSSRYLVKRTGEKVFLECVQDMDHENMFWYRQDPGLGLRLIYFSYDVKMKEKGDIPEGYSVSREKKERFSLILESASTNQTSMYLCASSPGLVGADTQYFGPGTRLTVL.

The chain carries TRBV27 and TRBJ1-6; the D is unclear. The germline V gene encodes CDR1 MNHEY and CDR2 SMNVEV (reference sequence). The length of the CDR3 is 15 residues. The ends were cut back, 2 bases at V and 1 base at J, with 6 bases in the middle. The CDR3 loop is CASSLVVSYNSPLHF. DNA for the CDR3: TGTGCCAGCAGTTTAGTGGTTTCCTATAATTCACCCCTCCACTTT.

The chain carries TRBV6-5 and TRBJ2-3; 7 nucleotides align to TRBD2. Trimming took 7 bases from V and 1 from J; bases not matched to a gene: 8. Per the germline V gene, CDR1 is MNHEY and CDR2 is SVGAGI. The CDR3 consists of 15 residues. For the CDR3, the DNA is TGTGCCAGCACAGGGAGGGTGGGGGGCACAGATACGCAGTATTTT. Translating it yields CASTGRVGGTDTQYF.

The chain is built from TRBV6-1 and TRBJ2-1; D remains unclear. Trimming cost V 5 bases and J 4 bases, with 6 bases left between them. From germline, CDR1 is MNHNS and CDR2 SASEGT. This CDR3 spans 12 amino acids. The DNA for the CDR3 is TGTGCCAGCAGTCTTCAGTACAATGAGCAGTTCTTC. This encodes CASSLQYNEQFF.

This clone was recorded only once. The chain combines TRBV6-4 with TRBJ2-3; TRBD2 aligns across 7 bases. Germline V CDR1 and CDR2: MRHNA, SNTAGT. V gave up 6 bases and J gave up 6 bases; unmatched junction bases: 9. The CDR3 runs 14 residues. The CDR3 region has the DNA TGTGCCAGCAGAGGGAGGGAGGATTCGGATACGCAGTATTTT. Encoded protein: CASRGREDSDTQYF.

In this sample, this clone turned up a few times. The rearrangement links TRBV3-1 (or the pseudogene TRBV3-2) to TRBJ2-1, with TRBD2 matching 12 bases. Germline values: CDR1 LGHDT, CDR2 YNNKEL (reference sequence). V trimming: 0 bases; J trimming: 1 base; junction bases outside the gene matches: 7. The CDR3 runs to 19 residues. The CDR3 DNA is TGTGCCAGCAGCCAAGATCTAGCGGGAGGGCCGGGATCCTACAATGAGCAGTTCTTC. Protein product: CASSQDLAGGPGSYNEQFF.

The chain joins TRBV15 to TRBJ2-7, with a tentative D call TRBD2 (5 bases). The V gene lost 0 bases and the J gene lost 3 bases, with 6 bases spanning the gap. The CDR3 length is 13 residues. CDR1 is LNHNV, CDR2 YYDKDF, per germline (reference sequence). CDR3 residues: CATSRDSGYEQYF. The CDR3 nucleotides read TGTGCCACCAGCAGAGACAGCGGCTACGAGCAGTACTTC. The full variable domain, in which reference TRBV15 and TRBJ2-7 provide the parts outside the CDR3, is DAMVIQNPRYQVTQFGKPVTLSCSQTLNHNVMYWYQQKSSQAPKLLFHYYDKDFNNEADTPDNFQSRRPNTSFCFLDIRSPGLGDTAMYLCATSRDSGYEQYFGPGTRLTVT.